This entry features one T cell receptor beta chain sequence. This entry belongs to a study of cytomegalovirus exposure and HLA in healthy donors. Whole-study context: Counted in an early data release were about 80 million unique TCRs from HLA-typed donors.

PCR involved 60 Vbeta and 13 Jbeta primers. Sequencing used immunoSEQ multiplex PCR; TCRdb keeps in-frame clones, though not all of them. The listing contains just over 80,000 clones. From germline, CDR1 is GTSNPN and CDR2 SVGIG (reference sequence). V lost 0 bases and J lost 5; bases outside the gene matches: 6. The CDR3 has 17 amino acids. V and J are TRBV30 and TRBJ2-5; 16 nucleotides match TRBD2. The clonotype comes from a woman in her 30s in good health and CMV-seronegative. Sequenced input: PBMCs. The CDR3 region is CAWSVGLAGGPRETQYF. The CDR3 DNA follows: TGTGCCTGGAGTGTGGGACTAGCGGGGGGGCCTAGGGAGACCCAGTACTTC. The full variable domain, in which reference TRBV30 and TRBJ2-5 provide the parts outside the CDR3, is SQTIHQWPATLVQPVGSPLSLECTVEGTSNPNLYWYRQAAGRGLQLLFYSVGIGQISSEVPQNLSASRPQDRQFILSSKKLLLSDSGFYLCAWSVGLAGGPRETQYFGPGTRLLVL.